The present T cell receptor beta chain was sequenced within a study of identical twins. Overall study findings and caveats: Zero-insertion analyses might be partly confounded by invariant T cells like MAIT and iNKT. For cord blood, abundant beta clonotypes had fewer insertions, unlike memory repertoires, which showed none.

A universal primer site was added by template switching, and unique molecular identifiers were carried by the cDNA. TCRdb ran MiXCR on the 5' RACE reads and lists one entry per CDR3 protein. The table includes around 1.7 million distinct CDR3 sequences, 25% to 35% detected once. CDR1 is SGHTA, CDR2 FQGNSA, per germline. This CDR3 contains 14 residues. J was trimmed by 4 bases and V by 5 bases; bases with no gene match: 6. As for this clonotype: Its antigen remains unidentified.

Sequences were obtained from cord blood. This clonotype originated in a newborn girl in good health. The chain combines TRBV7-2 with TRBJ1-2; 8 bases match TRBD1. CDR3 sequence (DNA): TGTGCCAGCAGCCAAATGACAGGGGTCTATGGCTACACCTTC. Encoded protein: CASSQMTGVYGYTF. The full variable domain, with the rest looked up from reference TRBV7-2 and TRBJ1-2, is GAGVSQSPSNKVTEKGKDVELRCDPISGHTALYWYRQSLGQGLEFLIYFQGNSAPDKSGLPSDRFSAERTGGSVSTLTIQRTQQEDSAVYLCASSQMTGVYGYTFGSGTRLTVV.